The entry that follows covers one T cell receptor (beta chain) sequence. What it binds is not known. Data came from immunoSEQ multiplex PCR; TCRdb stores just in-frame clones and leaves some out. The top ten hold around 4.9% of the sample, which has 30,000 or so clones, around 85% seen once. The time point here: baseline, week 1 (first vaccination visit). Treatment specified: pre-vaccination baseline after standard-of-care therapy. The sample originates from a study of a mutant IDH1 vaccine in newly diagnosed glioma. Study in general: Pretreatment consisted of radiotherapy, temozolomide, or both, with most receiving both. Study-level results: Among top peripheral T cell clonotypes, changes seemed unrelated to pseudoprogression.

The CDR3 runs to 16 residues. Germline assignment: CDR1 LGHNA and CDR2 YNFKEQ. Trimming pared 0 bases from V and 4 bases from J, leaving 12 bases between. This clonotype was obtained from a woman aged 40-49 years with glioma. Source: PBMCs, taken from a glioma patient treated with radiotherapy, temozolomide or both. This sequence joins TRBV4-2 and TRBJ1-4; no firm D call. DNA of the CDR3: TGTGCCAGCAGCCAAGAAGGCGTCGGAGTTAATGAAAAACTGTTTTTT. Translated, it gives CASSQEGVGVNEKLFF.